The 19 T cell receptor beta chains below were found in one sample sequenced in a study of vaccination effects on CD4 cells after COVID-19 (dated by TCRdb to the early 2020s). Library preparation used the immunoSEQ multiplex PCR assay. TCRdb took this table from immuneACCESS and kept in-frame rearrangements with V and J called. Such tables lack part of the clones; where checked against another copy, unresolved V genes explain under half of the gap, and the rest is unexplained. For this sample there are about 24,000 clones; approximately 74% appear just once. 2.5% to 4% of the sample is held by the ten biggest clonotypes. The ViraFEST assay stimulated PBMC with viral peptide pools and then used TCR sequencing to identify antigen-specific CD4+ T cell clonotypes by expansion. After approximately eleven days of culture, CD4+ T cells were isolated with the EasySep CD4+ T cell isolation kit. Negative nucleocapsid antibody results before and after vaccination confirmed that the healthy vaccine recipients had no prior SARS-CoV-2 infection.

No antigens are known for them. The sequencing here drew on CD4+ T cells from PBMCs cultured with SARS-CoV-2 spike peptides, taken before COVID-19 vaccination. The cell subset or site label, as the study defines it: SARS-CoV-2 spike overlapping peptide pool stimulation. The receptor set was obtained from a human donor who received a COVID-19 vaccine.

The chain uses TRBV5-4 and TRBJ1-1; TRBD1 matches 8 bases. V lost 3 bases and J lost 5; bases outside the gene matches: 3. The CDR3 has 13 residues. Germline V CDR1 and CDR2: SGHNT, YYREEE (reference sequence). The CDR3 bases are TGTGCCAGCAGCTCCCGACAGGGGACTGAAGCTTTCTTT. This encodes CASSSRQGTEAFF.

V usage is TRBV12-3 or TRBV12-4 and J usage is TRBJ1-5; 7 nucleotides align to TRBD1. J was trimmed by 4 bases and V by 6 bases; bases with no gene match: 3. The CDR3 consists of 13 residues. The CDR3 reads CASRRTGNQPQHF. The CDR3 coding sequence is TGTGCCAGCAGAAGGACAGGTAATCAGCCCCAGCATTTT.

V and J are TRBV21-1 and TRBJ1-1; the D call of TRBD1 is as the table states it, not checked on the DNA. TRBV21-1 has pseudogene status. The CDR3 extends over 18 amino acids. CDR3 sequence (DNA): TGTGCCAGCAGCAAAGATGCAGGGGGCTCGGCGGTGAACACTGAAGCTTTCTTT. This codes for CASSKDAGGSAVNTEAFF.

The chain is built from TRBV4-1 and TRBJ2-7, with 9 bases aligning to TRBD1. V shed 3 bases, J shed 2 bases, and the junction held 5 bases outside the gene matches. Germline V CDR1 and CDR2: MGHRA, YSYEKL. The CDR3 sequence is 15 residues long. The chain's CDR3 is CASSQGTGLTYEQYF. The CDR3, as DNA: TGCGCCAGCAGCCAGGGGACAGGGCTTACCTACGAGCAGTACTTC.

This clone was seen more than once but under ten times. This sequence joins TRBV19 and TRBJ2-2; D unresolved. CDR3 length: 16 amino acids. V lost 4 bases to trimming and J lost 0 bases, with 12 bases between them. Germline V gene data show CDR1 as LNHDA and CDR2 as SQIVND (reference sequence). The CDR3 DNA follows: TGTGCCAGTAGTACGCAGTTATATACGAACACCGGGGAGCTGTTTTTT. Translating gives CASSTQLYTNTGELFF. Based on the CDR3 plus reference TRBV19 and TRBJ2-2, the full variable domain is DGGITQSPKYLFRKEGQNVTLSCEQNLNHDAMYWYRQDPGQGLRLIYYSQIVNDFQKGDIAEGYSVSREKKESFPLTVTSAQKNPTAFYLCASSTQLYTNTGELFFGEGSRLTVL.

The chain carries TRBV6-5 and TRBJ2-7; 7 bases align to TRBD1. Trimming at V came to 7 bases and at J to 3 bases, leaving 3 bases not matched to a gene. The CDR3 is 12 amino acids. Germline V CDR1 and CDR2: MNHEY, SVGAGI. Here the CDR3 reads CASKGQIYEQYF. CDR3 in DNA: TGTGCCAGCAAGGGACAGATCTACGAGCAGTACTTC.

V and J are TRBV10-1 and TRBJ2-5; D is uncertain. This CDR3 region has 13 residues. V lost 0 bases, J lost 6 bases, and 8 bases lay in between. Germline V gene lookup returns CDR1 WNHNN and CDR2 SYGVQD (reference sequence). For the CDR3, the DNA is TGCGCCAGCAGTGAGTCGGGTATGCAGACCCAGTACTTC. Translation gives CASSESGMQTQYF.

The chain couples TRBV5-5 to TRBJ2-7, with D perhaps TRBD1 (5 bases). The CDR3 sequence is 17 residues long. CDR1 is SGHKS and CDR2 is YYEKEE in the germline V gene (reference sequence). The V and J ends lost 4 bases and 0 bases respectively, with 20 bases between them. In DNA form, the CDR3 reads TGTGCCAGCAGCCCTCTCACGTACAGGACCCGCTCCTACGAGCAGTACTTC. Its protein is CASSPLTYRTRSYEQYF. Filled out from reference TRBV5-5 and TRBJ2-7, the complete variable domain reads DAGVTQSPTHLIKTRGQQVTLRCSPISGHKSVSWYQQVLGQGPQFIFQYYEKEERGRGNFPDRFSARQFPNYSSELNVNALLLGDSALYLCASSPLTYRTRSYEQYFGPGTRLTVT.

This chain links TRBV5-4 with TRBJ2-1; D uncertain. The germline V and J ends were trimmed by 0 bases and 4 bases, with 5 bases remaining between them. The germline V gene has CDR1 SGHNT and CDR2 YYREEE (reference sequence). CDR3 length: 13 residues. The CDR3 DNA reads as TGTGCCAGCAGCTTGGAGGAGTACAATGAGCAGTTCTTC. Translating gives CASSLEEYNEQFF.

The chain carries TRBV5-1 and TRBJ2-7; 11 nucleotides agree with TRBD2. V was pared by 4 bases and J by 2 bases, with 5 bases of the junction left unmatched. CDR1 and CDR2 (germline): SGHRS, YFSETQ. The CDR3 length is 15 residues. The CDR3 DNA reads TGCGCCAGCAGCCAGGGACTAGCGGCCCCCTACGAGCAGTACTTC. Its protein is CASSQGLAAPYEQYF.

The chain combines TRBV5-6 with TRBJ1-6; D possibly corresponds to TRBD1 (5 bases). Trimming cost V 1 base and J 0 bases, with 8 bases left between them. CDR3 length: 16 amino acids. Germline CDR1 SGHDT, CDR2 YYEEEE. The CDR3 coding sequence is TGTGCCAGCAGCTTGAGCGGGGGCTCCTATAATTCACCCCTCCACTTT. It encodes CASSLSGGSYNSPLHF.

This chain uses TRBV15 with TRBJ2-5; no definite D call. This CDR3 contains 12 residues. The germline V gene has CDR1 LNHNV and CDR2 YYDKDF (reference sequence). V was shortened by 0 bases and J by 5 bases, with 4 bases between the two germline ends. The CDR3 reads CATSRDWETQYF. CDR3 bases: TGTGCCACCAGCAGAGATTGGGAGACCCAGTACTTC. Together with reference TRBV15 and TRBJ2-5, the CDR3 gives the full variable domain: DAMVIQNPRYQVTQFGKPVTLSCSQTLNHNVMYWYQQKSSQAPKLLFHYYDKDFNNEADTPDNFQSRRPNTSFCFLDIRSPGLGDTAMYLCATSRDWETQYFGPGTRLLVL.

This chain uses TRBV5-1 with TRBJ2-1; 9 bases are a match to TRBD2. V shed 4 bases, J shed 5 bases, and the junction held 10 bases outside the gene matches. Germline CDR1 and CDR2: SGHRS and YFSETQ. The CDR3 has 16 residues. The DNA for the CDR3 is TGCGCCAGCAGCCCCCCGGAAGCGGGAGGACACAATGAGCAGTTCTTC. It yields the protein CASSPPEAGGHNEQFF. The variable domain in full, with the rest retrieved from reference TRBV5-1 and TRBJ2-1, is KAGVTQTPRYLIKTRGQQVTLSCSPISGHRSVSWYQQTPGQGLQFLFEYFSETQRNKGNFPGRFSGRQFSNSRSEMNVSTLELGDSALYLCASSPPEAGGHNEQFFGPGTRLTVL.

This chain uses TRBV9 with TRBJ1-2; D is unresolved. The V gene lost 0 bases and the J gene lost 3 bases, with 12 bases spanning the gap. This CDR3 is 15 amino acids long. Germline V CDR1 and CDR2: SGDLS, YYNGEE. CDR3 sequence reads: CASSVGYTPDYGYTF. The CDR3 DNA follows: TGTGCCAGCAGCGTAGGATATACCCCGGACTATGGCTACACCTTC.

The chain is built from TRBV19 and TRBJ2-7, with 10 bases identical to TRBD1. CDR3 size: 15 residues. The J segment lost 1 base and the V segment lost 7 bases, leaving 7 bases of the junction unmatched. Germline CDR1 and CDR2: LNHDA and SQIVND (reference sequence). CDR3: CASKRTGQGSYEQYF. In DNA form, the CDR3 reads TGTGCCAGTAAAAGGACGGGACAGGGGTCCTACGAGCAGTACTTC.

This clone was counted only a few times. The genes are TRBV7-9 and TRBJ1-2; D uncertain. There are 13 residues in the CDR3. Trimming shortened V by 2 bases and J by 8 bases, and 12 bases separated the two germline ends. Germline lookup yields CDR1 SEHNR and CDR2 FQNEAQ (reference sequence). This CDR3 is CASSLSGVEGYTF. CDR3 in DNA: TGTGCCAGCAGCTTATCCGGGGTGGAGGGCTACACCTTC.

The table lists this clone with a few counts. The chain has TRBV14 and TRBJ2-6; 8 bases fit TRBD1. J lost 5 bases, V lost 0 bases, and 12 bases had no gene match. The CDR3 contains 19 residues. Germline V gene data show CDR1 as SGHDN and CDR2 as FVKESK. CDR3 region: CASSQDLTGGRNWANVLTF. CDR3 nucleotides: TGTGCCAGCAGCCAAGATCTAACAGGGGGGAGGAACTGGGCCAACGTCCTGACTTTC.

V usage is TRBV3-1 (or the pseudogene TRBV3-2) and J usage is TRBJ2-5; 7 bases are a match to TRBD2. The V and J ends lost 2 bases and 9 bases, in that order; junction bases with no gene match: 6. CDR1 and CDR2 from the germline V gene are LGHDT and YNNKEL (reference sequence). The CDR3 runs 13 residues. The CDR3 reads CASSQMTSSAQYF. DNA of the CDR3: TGTGCCAGCAGCCAAATGACTAGCTCGGCCCAGTACTTC.

This clone has only a few counts. The chain carries TRBV6-1 and TRBJ1-4, with D perhaps TRBD1 (5 bases). V dropped 1 base and J dropped 5 bases, with 8 bases sitting between them. This CDR3 comprises 14 residues. Per the germline V gene, CDR1 is MNHNS and CDR2 is SASEGT. CDR3 nucleotide sequence: TGTGCCAGCAGTGAAGTGGGACCCAATGAAAAACTGTTTTTT. Its protein is CASSEVGPNEKLFF.